Each of the 8 T cell receptor beta chains below was sequenced from the same sample in a study of blood T cell repertoires in COVID-19. Only in-frame clones appear in the TCRdb table, and some are missing; sequencing was by immunoSEQ multiplex PCR. The sample shows 300,000 to 400,000 clones, about 86% of them seen only once. The material sequenced was PBMCs or T cells enriched from blood (not recorded which). The origin of the receptors is a woman aged 40 to 50 with acute COVID-19.

This clone was counted a single time. The V call is TRBV3-1 (or the pseudogene TRBV3-2), the J call TRBJ1-3; weak D call: TRBD1 (5 bases). There are 14 residues in the CDR3. CDR1 is LGHDT and CDR2 is YNNKEL in the germline V gene (reference sequence). V gave up 7 bases and J gave up 3 bases, with 13 bases separating them. In DNA, the CDR3 is TGTGCCAGCACTTACGGGGGAGGTGGAAACACCATATATTTT. Amino acids: CASTYGGGGNTIYF.

This clone was seen a few times. This chain connects TRBV19 to TRBJ1-2; tentative D call: TRBD1 (6 bases). Germline values: CDR1 LNHDA, CDR2 SQIVND (reference sequence). V lost 2 bases to trimming and J lost 5 bases, with 21 bases between them. The CDR3 contains 17 residues. The CDR3 here is CASSISQGRPGGYGYTF. Written as DNA, the CDR3 is TGTGCCAGTAGTATAAGTCAGGGGCGCCCGGGGGGATATGGCTACACCTTC.

The chain carries TRBV2 and TRBJ1-5, with D perhaps TRBD1 (5 bases). From germline, CDR1 is SNHLY and CDR2 FYNNEI. This CDR3 region has 15 residues. V was trimmed by 8 bases and J by 6 bases, leaving 20 bases between them. CDR3 nucleotide sequence: TGTGCCAGCCGGTTGGATGCAGGGATCAGTCAGCCCCAGCATTTT. Translated: CASRLDAGISQPQHF.

This clone appeared a single time. CDR3: CASNRWTGMNTEAFF. In DNA form, the CDR3 reads TGTGCCAGCAACCGATGGACAGGCATGAACACTGAAGCTTTCTTT. V gene TRBV7-9 combines with J gene TRBJ1-1; 7 bases are shared with TRBD1. Germline-derived CDR1 and CDR2 are SEHNR and FQNEAQ (reference sequence). J lost 0 bases, V lost 7 bases, and 8 bases had no gene match. This CDR3 is built from 15 residues.

A few counts support this clone. CDR3: CASSKGEVNQPQHF. The CDR3 region has the DNA TGTGCCAGCAGCAAAGGTGAGGTCAATCAGCCCCAGCATTTT. The V call is TRBV7-9, the J call TRBJ1-5; D not resolved. Trimming cost V 5 bases and J 3 bases, with 11 bases left between them. This CDR3 region has 14 residues. Germline values: CDR1 SEHNR, CDR2 FQNEAQ (reference sequence).

J is TRBJ1-6 and V is TRBV14, with D uncertain. The V gene lost 1 base and the J gene lost 0 bases, with 7 bases spanning the gap. CDR1 is SGHDN and CDR2 is FVKESK in the germline V gene. CDR3 length: 16 amino acids. DNA for the CDR3: TGTGCCAGCAGCCAAGTCCAGAACTCCTATAATTCACCCCTCCACTTT. It specifies CASSQVQNSYNSPLHF. The whole variable domain, remainder taken from reference TRBV14 and TRBJ1-6, is EAGVTQFPSHSVIEKGQTVTLRCDPISGHDNLYWYRRVMGKEIKFLLHFVKESKQDESGMPNNRFLAERTGGTYSTLKVQPAELEDSGVYFCASSQVQNSYNSPLHFGNGTRLTVT.

V and J are TRBV7-8 and TRBJ1-3, with 8 nucleotides matching TRBD1. This CDR3 contains 18 residues. V lost 2 bases and J lost 0; bases outside the gene matches: 9. Germline CDR1 SGHVS, CDR2 FQNEAQ. The CDR3 reads CASSLRGQGQSSGNTIYF. CDR3 DNA sequence: TGTGCCAGCAGCTTAAGAGGACAGGGTCAGAGCTCTGGAAACACCATATATTTT.

The chain employs TRBV7-9 and TRBJ2-3, with D maybe TRBD1 (7 bases). From germline, CDR1 is SEHNR and CDR2 FQNEAQ (reference sequence). The V gene lost 2 bases and the J gene lost 4 bases, with 16 bases spanning the gap. CDR3 length: 16 residues. The DNA for the CDR3 is TGTGCCAGCAGCTTATCAGCGACAGGGAGGCCAGATACGCAGTATTTT. This encodes CASSLSATGRPDTQYF. The full variable domain, its missing parts supplied by reference TRBV7-9 and TRBJ2-3, is DTGVSQNPRHKITKRGQNVTFRCDPISEHNRLYWYRQTLGQGPEFLTYFQNEAQLEKSRLLSDRFSAERPKGSFSTLEIQRTEQGDSAMYLCASSLSATGRPDTQYFGPGTRLTVL.